This T cell receptor (beta chain) was identified in a study of shared clonotypes between healthy human individuals. General study findings and limits: The represented genetic and exposure-history diversity was limited by the small number of donors.

In the case of this clone: What it recognizes is unknown.

The trim removed 6 bases at V and 4 bases at J, leaving 6 bases unmatched. The germline V gene encodes CDR1 MDHEN and CDR2 SYDVKM. This CDR3 has 15 amino acids. Each subset's genomic DNA was split evenly across several immunoSEQ plates. Generated by immunoSEQ multiplex PCR, the TCRdb table keeps only in-frame clones and is missing some. The sample includes some 2,400,000 clones, approximately 94% of them seen just once. Sequences were obtained from naive CD4+ T cells sorted from blood. The subset denotes: CD45RA+ positively selected. This chain connects TRBV28 to TRBJ1-1, with TRBD1 matching over 12 bases. This receptor was taken from a man aged 18 to 29 in good health. DNA of the CDR3: TGTGCCAGCAGCTCCGGGACAGGGGGCGTCACTGAAGCTTTCTTT. It is translated as CASSSGTGGVTEAFF. Looking up the rest from reference TRBV28 and TRBJ1-1 gives the full variable domain: DVKVTQSSRYLVKRTGEKVFLECVQDMDHENMFWYRQDPGLGLRLIYFSYDVKMKEKGDIPEGYSVSREKKERFSLILESASTNQTSMYLCASSSGTGGVTEAFFGQGTRLTVV.